The clone carrying this TCR beta chain is a singleton in its sample. Its antigen is not identified. The CDR3 is made up of 15 amino acids. V dropped 0 bases and J dropped 2 bases, with 11 bases sitting between them. CDR1 is MGHRA, CDR2 YSYEKL, per germline. The data belong to a study of CD8 T cells in ankylosing spondylitis. Whole-study findings and limits: Some motif variants had been reported before (in reactive arthritis synovial fluid and blood). Researchers reportedly found disease-linked clones significantly enriched in matched ankylosing spondylitis synovial fluid.

Using its own MiXCR run on the 5' RACE reads, TCRdb lists one record per CDR3 protein. The table lists about 360,000 distinct CDR3 sequences, approximately 22% of them singletons, with under 15% in the top ten. Sequencing used blood, either unsorted or a sorted T cell fraction (not recorded which). This receptor was taken from a male donor with ankylosing spondylitis or in good health (not recorded which). The chain links TRBV4-1 to TRBJ2-7; D unresolved. Written as DNA, the CDR3 is TGCGCCAGCAGCCAAGATACGGAATTCACCTACGAGCAGTACTTC. Its protein product is CASSQDTEFTYEQYF.